These 3 T cell receptor beta chains came from one sample sequenced in a study of T cells in Graves' hyperthyroidism and ophthalmopathy. From RNA transcripts, TCR beta CDR3 regions were amplified. HTBI primers were employed in a first-round RT-PCR of the TCR CDR3. TCRdb re-analysed the multiplex PCR reads in MiXCR, keeping a single row per CDR3 protein. The sample has about 620,000 distinct CDR3 sequences, 15% to 20% seen once; the top ten hold approximately 3.9%. Sequenced sample: blood. These receptors came from a woman aged 25 to 39 with Graves' hyperthyroidism.

This clonotype came up a few times. The V and J genes are TRBV29-1 and TRBJ2-2; tentative D call: TRBD1 (7 bases). The CDR3 spans 13 residues. Trimming removed 3 bases at V and 5 bases at J, with 10 bases between. Germline V lookup: CDR1 SQVTM, CDR2 ANQGSEA. This chain's CDR3 is CSVDRGDTGELFF. The CDR3 region has the DNA TGCAGCGTTGACAGGGGGGATACCGGGGAGCTGTTTTTT.

The chain combines TRBV20-1 with TRBJ2-1; a weak D match, TRBD2 (6 bases). Per the germline V gene, CDR1 is DFQATT and CDR2 is SNEGSKA (reference sequence). The length of the CDR3 is 13 residues. Trimming left V 7 bases short and J 4 bases short, with 14 bases between. The CDR3 loop is CSVEGGLYNEQFF. The CDR3 DNA follows: TGCAGTGTGGAAGGAGGGCTGTACAATGAGCAGTTCTTC.

This clonotype was recorded at least ten times. The J gene is TRBJ2-3, the V gene TRBV7-2; D ambiguous. Germline CDR1 SGHTA, CDR2 FQGNSA. V was shortened by 0 bases and J by 5 bases, with 0 bases between the two germline ends. This CDR3 contains 11 residues. This CDR3 reads CASSLADTQYF. CDR3 in DNA: TGTGCCAGCAGCTTAGCAGATACGCAGTATTTT.